This record looks at one T cell receptor (beta chain) sequence and its context. Its antigen is unknown. The sample comes from a study of long-term antiretroviral therapy in people with HIV. The wider study: Specimens dating back about a decade before the 2015 immediate-ART recommendation are the oldest included.

Before DNA extraction, about 0.85-10 million cryopreserved PBMC were held in the samples. The CDR3 extends over 14 amino acids. Germline V lookup: CDR1 SGDLS, CDR2 YYNGEE. Trimming took off 0 bases at V and 1 base at J, with 7 bases between the two ends. Study observations and caveats: Dating from about 2003 to 2018, the blood was possibly obtained under older ART regimens. Repertoire dominance by clones expanded before ART was seen at all time points.

A v3.0 immunoSEQ assay was performed at survey level. Data came from immunoSEQ multiplex PCR; TCRdb stores just in-frame clones and leaves some out. Of about 28,000 clones listed, 84% are singletons. Sequencing used unsorted PBMCs, obtained 0.4 years after starting antiretroviral therapy. The chain couples TRBV9 to TRBJ1-1, with D perhaps matching TRBD1 (6 bases). The receptor was isolated from a man younger than 30 with HIV. CDR3 sequence: CASSVATGNTEAFF. The CDR3 DNA follows: TGTGCCAGCAGCGTAGCGACAGGGAACACTGAAGCTTTCTTT.